This section outlines one TCR beta chain sequence together with its context. The germline gives CDR1 LNHDA, CDR2 SQIVND (reference sequence). The germline V and J ends were trimmed by 3 bases and 5 bases, with 10 bases remaining between them. The CDR3 covers 13 residues. Sequencing used immunoSEQ multiplex PCR; TCRdb keeps in-frame clones, though not all of them. The repertoire holds fewer than 400,000 clones, with more than 85% as singletons. These data are taken from a study of blood T cell repertoires in COVID-19. Study background: PBMCs, B-cell-depleted T cells, or T cells were the source of the cDNA or gDNA that made up the material.

The study assigned cohorts using participant-reported clinical history. V gene TRBV19 combines with J gene TRBJ1-2; D perhaps matches TRBD1 (5 bases). The sample was PBMCs or T cells enriched from blood (not recorded which). The receptor was isolated from a woman aged 30 to 39 who had recovered from COVID-19. The chain's CDR3 is CASSMGRRYGYTF. The CDR3 coding sequence is TGTGCCAGTAGTATGGGGCGGAGATATGGCTACACCTTC.